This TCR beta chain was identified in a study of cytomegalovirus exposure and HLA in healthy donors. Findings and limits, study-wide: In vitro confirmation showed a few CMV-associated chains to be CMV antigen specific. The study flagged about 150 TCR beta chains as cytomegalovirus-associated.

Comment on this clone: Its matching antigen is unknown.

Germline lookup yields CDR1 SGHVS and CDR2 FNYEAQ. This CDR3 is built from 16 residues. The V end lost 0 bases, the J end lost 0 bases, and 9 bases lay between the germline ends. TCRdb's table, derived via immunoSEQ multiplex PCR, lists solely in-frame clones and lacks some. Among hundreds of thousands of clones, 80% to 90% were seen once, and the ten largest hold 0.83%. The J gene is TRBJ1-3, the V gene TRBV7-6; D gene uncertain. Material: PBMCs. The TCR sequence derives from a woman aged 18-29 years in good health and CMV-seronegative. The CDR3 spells CASSLAAADSGNTIYF. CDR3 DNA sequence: TGTGCCAGCAGCTTAGCGGCGGCTGACTCTGGAAACACCATATATTTT.